This TCR beta chain was retrieved from a study of tumor-infiltrating lymphocytes in primary liver carcinoma. General observations from the study: Paired tumor-adjacent and tumor-blood samples overlapped less than tumor region pairs did. Tumors reached a significantly greater top-250-clone fraction than blood did (p = 0.039). Found in all five tumor regions were only about 7-24% of top clones.

Total RNA (around 500 ng) served as template for TCR beta cDNA synthesis primed by a constant-region primer. Slightly modified ARM-PCR served as the procedure for the TCR beta libraries. These libraries came from three rounds of nested multiplex PCR. Two initial PCR rounds of about 11 cycles each paired TRBV1-TRBV30 forward primers with a C-beta reverse primer. TCRdb redid the calling of the multiplex PCR reads with MiXCR, one entry per CDR3 protein. The sample consists of about 130,000 distinct CDR3 sequences, approximately 64% of them appearing once. The CDR3 is 15 residues long. CDR1 is MNHEY and CDR2 is SVGAGI in the germline V gene. A remark on this clonotype: The antigen is undetermined. The junction does not match germline at one end; this may be a read error.

From unsorted bulk tissue weighing roughly 17-31 mg, DNA and RNA were co-extracted. In every tumor sample, viable tumor cells made up over 90%. This receptor was taken from a woman in her sixties or seventies with primary liver carcinoma and hepatitis B virus infection. The chain joins TRBV6-5 to TRBJ2-6; no clear D gene. The sequenced sample consisted of liver tumor tissue from sampling region 3. Indicated subset: tumor region T3, left-lateral pole. CDR3 residues: CVSSLDGSGANVLTF. The CDR3, as DNA: TGCGTCAGCAGTTTAGACGGGTCTGGGGCCAACGTCCTGACTTTC.